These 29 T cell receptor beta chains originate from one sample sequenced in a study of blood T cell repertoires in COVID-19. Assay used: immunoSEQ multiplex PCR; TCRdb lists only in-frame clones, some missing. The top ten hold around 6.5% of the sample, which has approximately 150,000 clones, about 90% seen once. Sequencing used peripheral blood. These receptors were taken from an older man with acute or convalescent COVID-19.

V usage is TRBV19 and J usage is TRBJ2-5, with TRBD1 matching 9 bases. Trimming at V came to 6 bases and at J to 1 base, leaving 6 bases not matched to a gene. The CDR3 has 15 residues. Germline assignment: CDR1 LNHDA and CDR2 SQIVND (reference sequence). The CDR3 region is CASRGTGFGQETQYF. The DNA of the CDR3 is TGTGCCAGTAGGGGGACAGGGTTCGGCCAAGAGACCCAGTACTTC.

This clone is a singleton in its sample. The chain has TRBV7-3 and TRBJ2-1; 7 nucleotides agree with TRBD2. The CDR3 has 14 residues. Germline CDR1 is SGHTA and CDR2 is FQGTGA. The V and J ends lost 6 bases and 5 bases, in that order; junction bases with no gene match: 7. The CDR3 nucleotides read TGTGCCAGCAGTCGCACCGGGACTAACAATGAGCAGTTCTTC. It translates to CASSRTGTNNEQFF.

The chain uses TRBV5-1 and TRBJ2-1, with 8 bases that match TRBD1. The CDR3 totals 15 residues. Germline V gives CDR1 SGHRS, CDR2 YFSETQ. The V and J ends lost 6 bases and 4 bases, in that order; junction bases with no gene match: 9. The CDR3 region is CASIFGTGQYNEQFF. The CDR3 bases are TGCGCCAGCATATTTGGGACAGGCCAATACAATGAGCAGTTCTTC. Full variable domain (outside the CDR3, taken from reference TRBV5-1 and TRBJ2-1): KAGVTQTPRYLIKTRGQQVTLSCSPISGHRSVSWYQQTPGQGLQFLFEYFSETQRNKGNFPGRFSGRQFSNSRSEMNVSTLELGDSALYLCASIFGTGQYNEQFFGPGTRLTVL.

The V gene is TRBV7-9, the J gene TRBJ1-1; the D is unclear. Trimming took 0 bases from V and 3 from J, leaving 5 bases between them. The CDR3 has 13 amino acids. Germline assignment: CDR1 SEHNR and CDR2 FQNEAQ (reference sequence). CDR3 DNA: TGTGCCAGCAGCTTAGCGAGCCACACTGAAGCTTTCTTT. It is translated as CASSLASHTEAFF. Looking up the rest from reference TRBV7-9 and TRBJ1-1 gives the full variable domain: DTGVSQNPRHKITKRGQNVTFRCDPISEHNRLYWYRQTLGQGPEFLTYFQNEAQLEKSRLLSDRFSAERPKGSFSTLEIQRTEQGDSAMYLCASSLASHTEAFFGQGTRLTVV.

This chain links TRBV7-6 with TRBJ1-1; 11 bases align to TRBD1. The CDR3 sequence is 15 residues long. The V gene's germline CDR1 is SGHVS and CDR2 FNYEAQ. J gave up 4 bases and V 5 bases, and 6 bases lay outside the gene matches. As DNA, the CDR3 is TGTGCCAGCAGCGTGGGGACAGGGGGGGTCACTGAAGCTTTCTTT. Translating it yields CASSVGTGGVTEAFF.

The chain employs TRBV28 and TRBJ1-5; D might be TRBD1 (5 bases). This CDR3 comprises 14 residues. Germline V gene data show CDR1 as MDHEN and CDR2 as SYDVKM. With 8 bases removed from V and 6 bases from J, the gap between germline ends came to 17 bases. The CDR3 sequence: CASGNLRGSQPQHF. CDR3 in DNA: TGTGCCAGCGGCAACCTAAGGGGCAGTCAGCCCCAGCATTTT.

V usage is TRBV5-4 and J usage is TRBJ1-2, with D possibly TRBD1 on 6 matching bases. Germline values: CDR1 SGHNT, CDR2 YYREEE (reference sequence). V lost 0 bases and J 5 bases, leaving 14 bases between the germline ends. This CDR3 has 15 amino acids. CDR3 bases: TGTGCCAGCAGCTTGGAAGTCCGAGGGGGTTATGGCTACACCTTC. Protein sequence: CASSLEVRGGYGYTF.

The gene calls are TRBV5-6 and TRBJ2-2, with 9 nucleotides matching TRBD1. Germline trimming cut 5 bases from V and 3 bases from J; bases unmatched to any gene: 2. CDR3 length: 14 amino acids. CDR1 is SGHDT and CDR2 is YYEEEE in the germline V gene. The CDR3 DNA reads TGTGCCAGCAGTCGGACAGGGGACACCGGGGAGCTGTTTTTT. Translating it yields CASSRTGDTGELFF.

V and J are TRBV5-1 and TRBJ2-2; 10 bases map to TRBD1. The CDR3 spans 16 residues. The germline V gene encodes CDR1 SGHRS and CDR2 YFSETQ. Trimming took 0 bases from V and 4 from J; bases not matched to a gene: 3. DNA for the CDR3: TGCGCCAGCAGCTTGGGACAGGGGGCGATCACCGGGGAGCTGTTTTTT. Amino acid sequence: CASSLGQGAITGELFF. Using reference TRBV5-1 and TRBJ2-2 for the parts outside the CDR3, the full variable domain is KAGVTQTPRYLIKTRGQQVTLSCSPISGHRSVSWYQQTPGQGLQFLFEYFSETQRNKGNFPGRFSGRQFSNSRSEMNVSTLELGDSALYLCASSLGQGAITGELFFGEGSRLTVL.

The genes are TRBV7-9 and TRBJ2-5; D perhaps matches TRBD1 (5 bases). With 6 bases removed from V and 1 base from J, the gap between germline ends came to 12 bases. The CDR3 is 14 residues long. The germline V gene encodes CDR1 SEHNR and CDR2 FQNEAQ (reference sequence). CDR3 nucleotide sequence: TGTGCCAGCAGTCCAGGGTACCCCCAAGAGACCCAGTACTTC. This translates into CASSPGYPQETQYF.

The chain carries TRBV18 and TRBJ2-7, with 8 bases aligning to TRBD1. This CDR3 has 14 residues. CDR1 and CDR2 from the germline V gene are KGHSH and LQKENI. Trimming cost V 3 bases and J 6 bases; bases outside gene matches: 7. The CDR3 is CASSPGQEVGEQYF. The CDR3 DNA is TGTGCCAGCTCACCGGGACAGGAGGTAGGCGAGCAGTACTTC. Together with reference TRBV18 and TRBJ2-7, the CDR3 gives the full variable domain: NAGVMQNPRHLVRRRGQEARLRCSPMKGHSHVYWYRQLPEEGLKFMVYLQKENIIDESGMPKERFSAEFPKEGPSILRIQQVVRGDSAAYFCASSPGQEVGEQYFGPGTRLTVT.

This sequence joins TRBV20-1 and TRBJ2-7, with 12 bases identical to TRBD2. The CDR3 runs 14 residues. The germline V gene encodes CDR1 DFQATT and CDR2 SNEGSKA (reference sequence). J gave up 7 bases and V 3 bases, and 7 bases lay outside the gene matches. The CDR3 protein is CSASDTSGRREQYF. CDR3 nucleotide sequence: TGCAGTGCTAGTGATACTAGCGGGAGGAGGGAGCAGTACTTC.

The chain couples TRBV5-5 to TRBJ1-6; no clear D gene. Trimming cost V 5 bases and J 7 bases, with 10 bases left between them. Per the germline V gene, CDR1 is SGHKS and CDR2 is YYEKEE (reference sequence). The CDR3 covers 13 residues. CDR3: CASSKEENSPLHF. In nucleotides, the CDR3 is TGTGCCAGCAGTAAGGAGGAAAATTCACCCCTCCACTTT.

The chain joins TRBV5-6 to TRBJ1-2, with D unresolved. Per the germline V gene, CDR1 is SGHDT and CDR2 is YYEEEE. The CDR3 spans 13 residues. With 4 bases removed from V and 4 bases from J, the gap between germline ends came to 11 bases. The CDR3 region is CASSRDIIYGYTF. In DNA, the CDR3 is TGTGCCAGCAGCCGCGACATAATCTATGGCTACACCTTC.

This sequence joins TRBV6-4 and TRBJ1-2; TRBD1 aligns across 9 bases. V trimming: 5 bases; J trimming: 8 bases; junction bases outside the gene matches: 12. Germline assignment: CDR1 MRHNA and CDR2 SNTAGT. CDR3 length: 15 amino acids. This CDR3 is CASSPREGQGFGYTF. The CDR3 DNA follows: TGTGCCAGCAGTCCTAGGGAAGGACAGGGGTTCGGCTACACCTTC.

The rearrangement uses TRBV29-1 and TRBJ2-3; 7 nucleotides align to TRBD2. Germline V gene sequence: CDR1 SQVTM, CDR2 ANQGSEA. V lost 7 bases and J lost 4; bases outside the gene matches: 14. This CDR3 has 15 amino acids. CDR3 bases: TGCAGCGGGAACCTAGCGGCCCCGGGAGCAGATACGCAGTATTTT. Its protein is CSGNLAAPGADTQYF.

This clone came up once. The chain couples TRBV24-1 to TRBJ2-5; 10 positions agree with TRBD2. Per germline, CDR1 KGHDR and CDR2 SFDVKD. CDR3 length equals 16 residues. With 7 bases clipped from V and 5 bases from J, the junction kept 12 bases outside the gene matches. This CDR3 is CATSSSGSPIRETQYF. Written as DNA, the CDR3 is TGTGCCACCAGCTCTAGCGGGAGCCCAATTCGGGAGACCCAGTACTTC.

The CDR3 region is CASSSVDRERRTEAFF. DNA of the CDR3: TGCGCCAGCAGCTCGGTCGACAGGGAGAGGAGGACTGAAGCTTTCTTT. This chain links TRBV5-1 with TRBJ1-1; 7 nucleotides line up with TRBD1. Trimming cost V 3 bases and J 5 bases; bases outside gene matches: 13. Germline V CDR1 and CDR2: SGHRS, YFSETQ. CDR3 length: 16 residues.

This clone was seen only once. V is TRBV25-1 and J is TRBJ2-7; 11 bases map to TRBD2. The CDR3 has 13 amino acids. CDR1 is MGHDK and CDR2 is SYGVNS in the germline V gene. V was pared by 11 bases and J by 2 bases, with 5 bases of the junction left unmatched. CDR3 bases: TGTGCCGCTGGGACTAGCGGACCCTACGAGCAGTACTTC. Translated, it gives CAAGTSGPYEQYF.

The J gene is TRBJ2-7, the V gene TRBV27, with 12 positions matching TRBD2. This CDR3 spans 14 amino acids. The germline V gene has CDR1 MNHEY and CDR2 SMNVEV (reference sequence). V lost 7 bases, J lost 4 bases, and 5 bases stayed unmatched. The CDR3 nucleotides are TGTGCCAGCAAACTAGCGGGAGGCACTTACGAGCAGTACTTC. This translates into CASKLAGGTYEQYF.

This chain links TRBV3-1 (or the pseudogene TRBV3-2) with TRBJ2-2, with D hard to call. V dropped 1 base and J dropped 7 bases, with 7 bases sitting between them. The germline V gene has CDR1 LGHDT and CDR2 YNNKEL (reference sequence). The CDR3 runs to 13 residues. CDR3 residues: CASSQGVGGELFF. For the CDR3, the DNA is TGTGCCAGCAGCCAAGGAGTTGGCGGGGAGCTGTTTTTT.

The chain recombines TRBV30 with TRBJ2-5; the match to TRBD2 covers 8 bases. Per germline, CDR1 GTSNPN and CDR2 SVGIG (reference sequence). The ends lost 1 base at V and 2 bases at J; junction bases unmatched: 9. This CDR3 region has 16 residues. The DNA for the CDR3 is TGTGCCTGGAGTGCCCCTTGGCGGGAGGCACAAGAGACCCAGTACTTC. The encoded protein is CAWSAPWREAQETQYF.

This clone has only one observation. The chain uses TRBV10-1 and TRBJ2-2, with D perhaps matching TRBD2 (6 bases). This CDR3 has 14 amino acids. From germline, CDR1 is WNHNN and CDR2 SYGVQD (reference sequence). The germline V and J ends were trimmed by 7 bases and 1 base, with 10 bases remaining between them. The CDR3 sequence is CASNPGRNTGELFF. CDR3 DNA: TGCGCCAGCAATCCCGGGAGGAACACCGGGGAGCTGTTTTTT.

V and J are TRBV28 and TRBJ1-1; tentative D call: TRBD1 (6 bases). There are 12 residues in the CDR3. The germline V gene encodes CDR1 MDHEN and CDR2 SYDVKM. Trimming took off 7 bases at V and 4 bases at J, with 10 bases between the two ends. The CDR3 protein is CASITGLTEAFF. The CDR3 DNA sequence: TGTGCCAGCATTACAGGGCTCACTGAAGCTTTCTTT.

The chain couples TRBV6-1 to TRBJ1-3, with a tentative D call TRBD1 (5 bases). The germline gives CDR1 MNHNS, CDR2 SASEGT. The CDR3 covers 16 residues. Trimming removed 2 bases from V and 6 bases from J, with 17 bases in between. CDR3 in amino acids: CASSENFVAGINTIYF. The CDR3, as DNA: TGTGCCAGCAGTGAAAACTTTGTGGCAGGGATAAACACCATATATTTT.

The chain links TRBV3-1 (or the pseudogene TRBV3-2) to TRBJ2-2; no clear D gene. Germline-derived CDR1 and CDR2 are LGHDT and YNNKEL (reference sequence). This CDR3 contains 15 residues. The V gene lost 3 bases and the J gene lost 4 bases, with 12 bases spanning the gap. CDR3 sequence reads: CASSHSDSGTGELFF. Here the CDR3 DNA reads TGTGCCAGCAGCCATTCAGATTCAGGCACCGGGGAGCTGTTTTTT.

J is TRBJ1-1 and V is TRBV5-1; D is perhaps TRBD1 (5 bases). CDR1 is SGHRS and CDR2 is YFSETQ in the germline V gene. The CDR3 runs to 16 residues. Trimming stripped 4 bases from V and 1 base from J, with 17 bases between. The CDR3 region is CASSEANGATNTEAFF. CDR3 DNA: TGCGCCAGCAGCGAGGCGAATGGGGCTACGAACACTGAAGCTTTCTTT.

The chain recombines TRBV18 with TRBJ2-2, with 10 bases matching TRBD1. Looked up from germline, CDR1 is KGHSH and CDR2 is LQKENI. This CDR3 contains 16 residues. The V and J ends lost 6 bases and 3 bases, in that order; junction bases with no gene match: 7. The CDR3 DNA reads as TGTGCCAGCTCTTTGGGACAGGGGCCAGACACCGGGGAGCTGTTTTTT. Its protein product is CASSLGQGPDTGELFF.

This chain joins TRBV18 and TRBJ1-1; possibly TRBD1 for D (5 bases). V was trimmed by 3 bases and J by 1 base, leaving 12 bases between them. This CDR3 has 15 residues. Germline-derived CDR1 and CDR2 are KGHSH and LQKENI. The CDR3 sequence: CASSPPAGWNTEAFF. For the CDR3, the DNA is TGTGCCAGCTCACCTCCGGCAGGGTGGAACACTGAAGCTTTCTTT. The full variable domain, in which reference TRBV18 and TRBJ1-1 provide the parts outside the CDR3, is NAGVMQNPRHLVRRRGQEARLRCSPMKGHSHVYWYRQLPEEGLKFMVYLQKENIIDESGMPKERFSAEFPKEGPSILRIQQVVRGDSAAYFCASSPPAGWNTEAFFGQGTRLTVV.